The 27 T cell receptor beta chains reported below all come from one sample, sequenced in a study of blood T cells in healthy people across ages (dated by TCRdb to 2013 to 2016). Libraries were prepared through 5' RACE. Sequencing relied on an Illumina HiSeq 2500. A second PCR of roughly 7 to 11 cycles was performed with a sample-barcoded 5' primer and a J-beta primer mix. TCRdb trimmed public reads at Q25 via fastp, called clones via MiXCR and kept in-frame beta chains. Each entry merges the rows of one CDR3 protein and shows their most common DNA and genes. This sample is represented by 450,000 to 700,000 distinct CDR3 sequences; approximately 30% of them were singletons. The ten largest clones capture around 18% of the sample. Sequences were obtained from blood. Receptors originate from a woman aged 65 to 85 in good health.

This rearrangement joins TRBV5-1 to TRBJ2-3; D is perhaps TRBD1 or TRBD2 (6 bases each). The germline gives CDR1 SGHRS, CDR2 YFSETQ. V gave up 5 bases and J gave up 2 bases, with 12 bases separating them. This CDR3 has 14 amino acids. CDR3 protein: CASRYRGHTDTQYF. CDR3 coding DNA: TGCGCCAGCAGGTATCGGGGGCACACAGATACGCAGTATTTT.

This clonotype has just a few counts. This chain joins TRBV5-1 and TRBJ2-1, with 11 bases lining up with TRBD2. Per germline, CDR1 SGHRS and CDR2 YFSETQ. The J segment lost 1 base and the V segment lost 3 bases, leaving 3 bases of the junction unmatched. The CDR3 totals 16 residues. The CDR3 nucleotides are TGCGCCAGCAGCTCCGTAGCGGGGGGGTCCTACAATGAGCAGTTCTTC. Amino acid sequence: CASSSVAGGSYNEQFF.

This chain uses TRBV7-2 with TRBJ2-1; D is ambiguous. Germline CDR1 is SGHTA and CDR2 is FQGNSA. V was cut by 0 bases and J by 0 bases, with 9 bases left in between. The CDR3 covers 16 residues. The CDR3 sequence is CASSLASTSSYNEQFF. The CDR3 bases are TGTGCCAGCAGCTTAGCTAGCACGAGCTCCTACAATGAGCAGTTCTTC.

V and J are TRBV6-6 and TRBJ2-7; TRBD1 agrees at 11 bases. Germline CDR1 is MNHNY and CDR2 is SVGAGI (reference sequence). CDR3 length: 17 amino acids. V was clipped by 0 bases and J by 3 bases; unmatched bases: 7. In nucleotides, the CDR3 is TGTGCCAGCAGTTACTCGTGGACAGGGACAGGGGGCTACGAGCAGTACTTC. This codes for CASSYSWTGTGGYEQYF.

The J gene is TRBJ1-3, the V gene TRBV10-3; D uncertain. V was trimmed by 8 bases and J by 8 bases, leaving 16 bases between them. In germline, CDR1 is ENHRY, CDR2 SYGVKD. The CDR3 covers 13 residues. Here the CDR3 reads CAIRGTLVDTIYF. For the CDR3, the DNA is TGTGCCATCCGCGGAACCCTGGTGGACACCATATATTTT.

This clonotype was found a few times. This chain links TRBV15 with TRBJ2-5; 8 bases are a match to TRBD2. Germline lookup yields CDR1 LNHNV and CDR2 YYDKDF (reference sequence). The CDR3 is 15 amino acids. J was trimmed by 4 bases and V by 1 base; bases with no gene match: 5. DNA for the CDR3: TGTGCCACCAGCAGAGCGGCGGGGGGCTCAGAGACCCAGTACTTC. This gives the protein CATSRAAGGSETQYF.

The V and J genes are TRBV6-5 and TRBJ2-5, with no clear D. The J call may be mistaken, given a closer DNA end match to TRBJ2-7. Germline CDR1 reads MNHEY; CDR2 reads SVGAGI. The CDR3 totals 12 residues. The CDR3 is CASSRPQSEQYF. The CDR3 DNA reads TGTGCCAGCAGCCGACCGCAATCCGAGCAGTACTTC.

This clonotype was observed a handful of times. This chain links TRBV5-1 with TRBJ1-2; D remains unclear. This CDR3 comprises 15 residues. The germline V and J ends were trimmed by 0 bases and 1 base, with 10 bases remaining between them. CDR1 and CDR2 from the germline V gene are SGHRS and YFSETQ. CDR3 loop: CASSLASSVNYGYTF. The CDR3, as DNA: TGCGCCAGCAGCTTGGCCTCCAGCGTTAACTATGGCTACACCTTC.

This clonotype came up a few times. The chain employs TRBV14 and TRBJ1-1, with D perhaps matching TRBD1 (5 bases). The germline CDR1 and CDR2 sequences are SGHDN and FVKESK. Trimming removed 4 bases from V and 3 bases from J, with 9 bases in between. The CDR3 contains 13 residues. The DNA for the CDR3 is TGTGCCAGCAGCCCCAGGGACTACACTGAAGCTTTCTTT. Its translation: CASSPRDYTEAFF. The whole variable domain, filled in from reference TRBV14 and TRBJ1-1, reads EAGVTQFPSHSVIEKGQTVTLRCDPISGHDNLYWYRRVMGKEIKFLLHFVKESKQDESGMPNNRFLAERTGGTYSTLKVQPAELEDSGVYFCASSPRDYTEAFFGQGTRLTVV.

The chain carries TRBV7-2 and TRBJ2-5; no firm D call. Germline loops: CDR1 SGHTA, CDR2 FQGNSA. CDR3 length: 14 residues. Trimming shortened V by 0 bases and J by 4 bases, and 9 bases separated the two germline ends. This chain's CDR3 is CASSLALHTETQYF. CDR3 sequence (DNA): TGTGCCAGCAGCTTAGCGCTCCACACAGAGACCCAGTACTTC.

This clonotype was seen at least ten times. The gene calls are TRBV6-6 and TRBJ2-7; D gene ambiguous. V was cut by 6 bases and J by 4 bases, with 7 bases left in between. Germline V gene data show CDR1 as MNHNY and CDR2 as SVGAGI (reference sequence). The CDR3 covers 11 residues. The CDR3 DNA follows: TGTGCCAGCAGCCCAAATTACGAGCAGTACTTC. It translates to CASSPNYEQYF.

This clonotype was observed a few times. The chain uses TRBV27 and TRBJ2-6, with 7 bases identical to TRBD2. Looked up from germline, CDR1 is MNHEY and CDR2 is SMNVEV (reference sequence). J gave up 1 base and V 4 bases, and 4 bases lay outside the gene matches. This CDR3 is built from 16 residues. The CDR3 sequence is CASSSRGGSGANVLTF. The CDR3 DNA reads as TGTGCCAGCAGTTCACGCGGGGGTTCTGGGGCCAACGTCCTGACTTTC.

The chain employs TRBV2 and TRBJ1-2; a possible D gene is TRBD1 (5 bases). Per germline, CDR1 SNHLY and CDR2 FYNNEI. This CDR3 is built from 14 residues. Trimming took 6 bases from V and 2 from J, leaving 13 bases between them. The CDR3 spells CASREQGENYGYTF. The CDR3 DNA sequence: TGTGCCAGCAGGGAACAAGGGGAAAACTATGGCTACACCTTC.

In its sample, this clonotype was seen many times. The chain employs TRBV2 and TRBJ1-2; D is uncertain. The CDR3 has 12 residues. Germline CDR1 and CDR2: SNHLY and FYNNEI. V lost 7 bases to trimming and J lost 1 base, with 7 bases between them. The CDR3 DNA sequence: TGTGCCAGCACTAGGGATAACTATGGCTACACCTTC. Translation: CASTRDNYGYTF. The full variable domain, with the rest looked up from reference TRBV2 and TRBJ1-2, is EPEVTQTPSHQVTQMGQEVILRCVPISNHLYFYWYRQILGQKVEFLVSFYNNEISEKSEIFDDQFSVERPDGSNFTLKIRSTKLEDSAMYFCASTRDNYGYTFGSGTRLTVV.

This chain joins TRBV20-1 and TRBJ1-2, with a tentative D call TRBD1 (5 bases). The ends were cut back, 5 bases at V and 6 bases at J, with 16 bases in the middle. Looked up from germline, CDR1 is DFQATT and CDR2 is SNEGSKA (reference sequence). This CDR3 has 13 residues. The CDR3 is CSAWVGVRDGYTF. Here the CDR3 DNA reads TGCAGTGCTTGGGTGGGGGTTAGGGATGGCTACACCTTC.

The chain uses TRBV7-6 and TRBJ2-5; tentative D call: TRBD1 (6 bases). CDR1 and CDR2 (germline): SGHVS, FNYEAQ. CDR3 length: 14 amino acids. The V and J ends lost 5 bases and 4 bases respectively, with 14 bases between them. The CDR3 is CASSRPTGRETQYF. In DNA form, the CDR3 reads TGTGCCAGCAGCCGCCCGACAGGAAGAGAGACCCAGTACTTC.

The genes are TRBV6-1 and TRBJ2-1; either TRBD1 or TRBD2 may fit D (5 bases each). Trimming removed 8 bases from V and 8 bases from J, with 22 bases in between. Looked up from germline, CDR1 is MNHNS and CDR2 is SASEGT. This CDR3 region has 15 residues. CDR3 DNA: TGTGCCAGCCTTGCTTGGGACCGGGGACGGGATGAGCAGTTCTTC. Its translation is CASLAWDRGRDEQFF.

This clonotype was recorded at least ten times. The rearrangement joins TRBV12-3 or TRBV12-4 to TRBJ2-1, with 7 bases identical to TRBD1. The trim removed 6 bases at V and 9 bases at J, leaving 14 bases unmatched. The CDR3 length is 15 residues. Written as DNA, the CDR3 is TGTGCCAGCAGCCCCCGGGACAGTTTTACCAGTGAGCAGTTCTTC. It translates to CASSPRDSFTSEQFF.

The chain uses TRBV5-1 and TRBJ1-4, with 7 bases lining up with TRBD1. V lost 4 bases, J lost 3 bases, and 21 bases stayed unmatched. Germline V gives CDR1 SGHRS, CDR2 YFSETQ. This CDR3 is 20 amino acids long. The CDR3 DNA is TGCGCCAGCAGCCAGGAGGTCGGGGGCCGCCTAGGGACAGCTAATGAAAAACTGTTTTTT. Translated, it gives CASSQEVGGRLGTANEKLFF.

CDR3 bases: TGCAGTGCTAGAACCCCTCTCCCGACGGGCTACGAGCAGTACTTC. Its translation is CSARTPLPTGYEQYF. The gene calls are TRBV20-1 and TRBJ2-7; D unresolved. Trimming left V 2 bases short and J 3 bases short, with 17 bases between. The CDR3 covers 15 residues. Germline values: CDR1 DFQATT, CDR2 SNEGSKA (reference sequence).

V and J are TRBV15 and TRBJ2-5; 15 bases line up with TRBD2. The junction had 6 bases not matched to a gene; V was cut back by 0 bases and J by 4 bases. The CDR3 extends over 18 amino acids. Germline CDR1 is LNHNV and CDR2 is YYDKDF (reference sequence). The chain's CDR3 is CATSREGLAGGPRETQYF. The CDR3 nucleotides are TGTGCCACCAGCAGAGAAGGACTAGCGGGGGGGCCTCGAGAGACCCAGTACTTC.

This clonotype was recorded many times. This chain uses TRBV12-3 or TRBV12-4 with TRBJ2-1; possibly TRBD1 for D (6 bases). The V end was cut by 4 bases, the J end by 6 bases, with 7 bases between. The length of the CDR3 is 12 residues. The CDR3 sequence: CASSSGVNEQFF. CDR3 DNA: TGTGCCAGCAGTTCAGGGGTCAATGAGCAGTTCTTC.

In its sample, this clonotype was seen a few times. The chain uses TRBV4-3 and TRBJ2-5, with a tentative D call TRBD1 (6 bases). The germline V and J ends were trimmed by 1 base and 5 bases, with 26 bases remaining between them. Germline lookup yields CDR1 LGHNA and CDR2 YSLEER. The CDR3 has 19 amino acids. CDR3 in DNA: TGCGCCAGCAGCCAAGGCCCCCCCCTGTTCACAGGTACAGGGGAGACCCAGTACTTC. Residues: CASSQGPPLFTGTGETQYF.

Only a few counts were recorded for this clonotype. Germline and junction disagree at one end, which may indicate a read error. The V and J genes are TRBV25-1 and TRBJ1-4; the match to TRBD1 covers 8 bases. The length of the CDR3 is 15 residues. CDR1 is MGHDK and CDR2 is SYGVNS in the germline V gene. The CDR3 sequence: CASSAYRGGDEKLLF. The DNA of the CDR3 is TGTGCCAGCAGTGCCTACAGGGGGGGCGATGAAAAACTGCTTTTT.

The DNA of the CDR3 is TGTGCCAGCAGCCCTCCGGGACTACGAAAAATCACGGATACGCAGTATTTT. Its translation: CASSPPGLRKITDTQYF. V gene TRBV7-9 combines with J gene TRBJ2-3; 7 nucleotides agree with TRBD2. This CDR3 contains 17 residues. V was pared by 5 bases and J by 6 bases, with 17 bases of the junction left unmatched. Germline V gene lookup returns CDR1 SEHNR and CDR2 FQNEAQ (reference sequence).

The genes are TRBV29-1 and TRBJ1-1, with D uncertain. The CDR3 is made up of 14 amino acids. V gave up 6 bases and J gave up 3 bases, with 17 bases separating them. Germline values: CDR1 SQVTM, CDR2 ANQGSEA. CDR3 DNA sequence: TGCAGCGTCGTATCCAGGCGGATGGACACTGAAGCTTTCTTT. Translation gives CSVVSRRMDTEAFF.

At least ten counts were recorded for this clonotype. The V call is TRBV7-9, the J call TRBJ2-2; D not certain. The germline CDR1 and CDR2 sequences are SEHNR and FQNEAQ (reference sequence). The CDR3 length is 12 residues. Deletions cut 3 bases from V and 2 bases from J, with 1 base between. The CDR3 DNA is TGTGCCAGCAGCTTTAACACCGGGGAGCTGTTTTTT. Protein: CASSFNTGELFF.